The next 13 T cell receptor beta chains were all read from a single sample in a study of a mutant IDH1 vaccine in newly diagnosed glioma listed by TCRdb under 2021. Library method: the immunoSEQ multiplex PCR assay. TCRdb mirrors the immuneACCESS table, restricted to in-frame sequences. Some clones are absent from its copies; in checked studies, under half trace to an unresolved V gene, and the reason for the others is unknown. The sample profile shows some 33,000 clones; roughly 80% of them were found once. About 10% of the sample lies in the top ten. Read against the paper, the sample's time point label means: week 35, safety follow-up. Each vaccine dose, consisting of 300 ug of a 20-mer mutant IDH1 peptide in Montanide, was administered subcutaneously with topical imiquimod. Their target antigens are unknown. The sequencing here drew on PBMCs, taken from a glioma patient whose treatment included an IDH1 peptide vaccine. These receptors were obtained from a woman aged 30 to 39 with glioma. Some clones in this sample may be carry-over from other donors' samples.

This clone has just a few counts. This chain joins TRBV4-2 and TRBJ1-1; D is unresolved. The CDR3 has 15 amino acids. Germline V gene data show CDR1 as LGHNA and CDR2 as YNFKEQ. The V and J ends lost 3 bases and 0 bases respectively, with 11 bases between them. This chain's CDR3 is CASSQKQRLNTEAFF. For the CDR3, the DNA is TGTGCCAGCAGCCAGAAACAGAGACTGAACACTGAAGCTTTCTTT.

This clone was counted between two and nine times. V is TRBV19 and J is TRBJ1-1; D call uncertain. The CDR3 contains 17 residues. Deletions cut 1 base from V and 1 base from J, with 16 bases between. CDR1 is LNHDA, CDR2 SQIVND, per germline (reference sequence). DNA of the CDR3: TGTGCCAGTAGTATAGCGTGGCTTGGAGGATCGAACACTGAAGCTTTCTTT. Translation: CASSIAWLGGSNTEAFF.

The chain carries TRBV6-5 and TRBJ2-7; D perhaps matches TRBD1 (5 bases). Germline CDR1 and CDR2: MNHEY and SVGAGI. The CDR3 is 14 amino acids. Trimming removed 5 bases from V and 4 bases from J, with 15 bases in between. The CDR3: CASSRGRQLYEQYF. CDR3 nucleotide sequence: TGTGCCAGCAGTAGGGGTCGGCAGTTGTACGAGCAGTACTTC.

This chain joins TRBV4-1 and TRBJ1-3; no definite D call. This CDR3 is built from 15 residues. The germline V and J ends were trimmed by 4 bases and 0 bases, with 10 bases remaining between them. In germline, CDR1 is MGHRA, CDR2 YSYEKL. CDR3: CASSPYGLSGNTIYF. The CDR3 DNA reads TGCGCCAGCAGCCCCTACGGGCTCTCTGGAAACACCATATATTTT.

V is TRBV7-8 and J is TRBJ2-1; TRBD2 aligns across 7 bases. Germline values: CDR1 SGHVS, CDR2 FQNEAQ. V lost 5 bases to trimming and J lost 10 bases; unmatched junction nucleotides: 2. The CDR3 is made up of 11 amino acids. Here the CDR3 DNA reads TGTGCCAGCAGCCGGGGGGTCGAGCAGTTCTTC. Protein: CASSRGVEQFF.

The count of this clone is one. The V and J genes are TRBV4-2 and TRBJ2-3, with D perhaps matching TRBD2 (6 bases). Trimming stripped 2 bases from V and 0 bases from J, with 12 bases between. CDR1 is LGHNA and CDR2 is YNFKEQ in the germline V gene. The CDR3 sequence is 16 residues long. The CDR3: CASSQIQSGSTDTQYF. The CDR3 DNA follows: TGTGCCAGCAGCCAAATACAAAGCGGGAGCACAGATACGCAGTATTTT.

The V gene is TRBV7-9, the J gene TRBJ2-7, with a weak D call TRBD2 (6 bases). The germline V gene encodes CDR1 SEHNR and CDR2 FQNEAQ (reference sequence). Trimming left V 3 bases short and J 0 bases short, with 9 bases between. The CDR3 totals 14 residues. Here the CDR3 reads CASSFSGPSYEQYF. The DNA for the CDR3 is TGTGCCAGCAGCTTTAGCGGTCCCTCCTACGAGCAGTACTTC.

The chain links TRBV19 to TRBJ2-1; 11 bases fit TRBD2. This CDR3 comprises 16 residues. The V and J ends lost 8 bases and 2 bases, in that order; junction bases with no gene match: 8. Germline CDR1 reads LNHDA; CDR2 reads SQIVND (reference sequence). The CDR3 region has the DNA TGTGCCAGTCGTCTCACTAGCGGGAGCACCTACAATGAGCAGTTCTTC. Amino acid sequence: CASRLTSGSTYNEQFF.

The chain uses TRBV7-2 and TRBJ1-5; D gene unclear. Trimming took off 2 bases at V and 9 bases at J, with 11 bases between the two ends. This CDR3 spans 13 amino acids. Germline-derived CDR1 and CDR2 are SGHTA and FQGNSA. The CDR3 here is CASSLTGPGPQHF. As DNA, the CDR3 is TGTGCCAGCAGCTTAACTGGGCCCGGGCCCCAGCATTTT.

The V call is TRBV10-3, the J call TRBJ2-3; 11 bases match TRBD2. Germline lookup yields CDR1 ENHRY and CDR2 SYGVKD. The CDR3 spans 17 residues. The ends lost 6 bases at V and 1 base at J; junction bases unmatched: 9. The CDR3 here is CAISTSGRAVGTDTQYF. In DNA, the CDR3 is TGTGCCATCAGCACTAGCGGGAGAGCCGTGGGCACAGATACGCAGTATTTT.

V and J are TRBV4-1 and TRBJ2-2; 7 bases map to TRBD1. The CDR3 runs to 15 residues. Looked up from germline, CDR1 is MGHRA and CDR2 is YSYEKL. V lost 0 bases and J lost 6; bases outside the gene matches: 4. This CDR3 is CASSQDRQGAGELFF. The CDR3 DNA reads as TGCGCCAGCAGCCAAGATCGGCAGGGGGCCGGGGAGCTGTTTTTT.

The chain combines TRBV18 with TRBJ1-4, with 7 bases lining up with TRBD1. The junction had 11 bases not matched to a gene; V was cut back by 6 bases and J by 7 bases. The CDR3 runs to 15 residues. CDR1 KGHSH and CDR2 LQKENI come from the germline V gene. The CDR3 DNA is TGTGCCAGCTCCCCTGACAGGGCAGGGGGTGAAAAACTGTTTTTT. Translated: CASSPDRAGGEKLFF.

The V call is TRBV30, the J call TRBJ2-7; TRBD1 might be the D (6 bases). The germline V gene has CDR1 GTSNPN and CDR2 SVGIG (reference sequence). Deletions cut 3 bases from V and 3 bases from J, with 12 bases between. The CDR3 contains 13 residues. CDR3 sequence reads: CAWSQGHYYEQYF. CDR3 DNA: TGTGCCTGGAGCCAGGGACATTACTACGAGCAGTACTTC.